Each of the 22 T cell receptor beta chains below was sequenced from the same sample in a study of T cell responses to AZD1222 COVID-19 vaccine. Measured with immunoSEQ multiplex PCR; TCRdb has only the in-frame clones, and not every one. The sample has over 100,000 clones; roughly nine tenths are singletons. Sequencing used peripheral blood, obtained 28 days after the second AZD1222 dose. The source of these receptors is an adult who received the AZD1222 COVID-19 vaccine.

The chain carries TRBV18 and TRBJ1-4; 9 bases align to TRBD1. CDR1 and CDR2 from the germline V gene are KGHSH and LQKENI. The V gene end was trimmed by 4 bases and the J gene end by 8 bases; junction bases not matched to a gene: 5. This CDR3 is 14 amino acids long. As DNA, the CDR3 is TGTGCCAGCTCACTTAGGACAGGGGTGGAAAAACTGTTTTTT. Protein: CASSLRTGVEKLFF.

The rearrangement links TRBV19 to TRBJ1-6; no reliable D call. V lost 5 bases, J lost 0 bases, and 11 bases lay in between. This CDR3 has 16 residues. CDR1 is LNHDA, CDR2 SQIVND, per germline (reference sequence). The CDR3 DNA is TGTGCCAGTAGTGAGCAGGATCTCTCCTATAATTCACCCCTCCACTTT. Its translation is CASSEQDLSYNSPLHF.

The chain is built from TRBV27 and TRBJ1-6; D is perhaps TRBD1 (5 bases). V was clipped by 4 bases and J by 1 base, with 14 bases between them. This CDR3 comprises 17 residues. Germline CDR1 is MNHEY and CDR2 is SMNVEV (reference sequence). CDR3 DNA: TGTGCCAGCAGTTCCGCTGCAGGGTTGTCCTATAATTCACCCCTCCACTTT. Its translation: CASSSAAGLSYNSPLHF.

DNA for the CDR3: TGTGCCAGCTCACCACAGATGTCAGGGACTAGCACAGATACGCAGTATTTT. Amino acid sequence: CASSPQMSGTSTDTQYF. The chain has TRBV18 and TRBJ2-3, with a possible D match to TRBD2 (6 bases). In germline, CDR1 is KGHSH, CDR2 LQKENI. Trimming took off 1 base at V and 0 bases at J, with 14 bases between the two ends. The CDR3 totals 17 residues.

This rearrangement joins TRBV14 to TRBJ1-3, with a possible D match to TRBD1 (5 bases). The CDR3 is made up of 16 amino acids. V dropped 4 bases and J dropped 0 bases, with 13 bases sitting between them. Germline assignment: CDR1 SGHDN and CDR2 FVKESK. The CDR3: CASSLPPGLSGNTIYF. DNA for the CDR3: TGTGCCAGCAGCCTGCCCCCAGGGCTCTCTGGAAACACCATATATTTT.

This chain connects TRBV2 to TRBJ2-7; D is ambiguous. CDR3 length: 11 amino acids. Germline V gene data show CDR1 as SNHLY and CDR2 as FYNNEI. V was trimmed by 7 bases and J by 3 bases, leaving 7 bases between them. As DNA, the CDR3 is TGTGCCAGCACCAGTTACTACGAGCAGTACTTC. Amino acid sequence: CASTSYYEQYF.

The J gene is TRBJ1-3, the V gene TRBV18; unclear D gene. Between the trimmed V and J ends, which lost 5 bases and 1 base, there was a span of 9 bases. The length of the CDR3 is 14 residues. From germline, CDR1 is KGHSH and CDR2 LQKENI. In nucleotides, the CDR3 is TGTGCCAGCTCAACTCAGCGTTCTGGAAACACCATATATTTT. Its protein is CASSTQRSGNTIYF. The entire variable domain, with the rest obtained from reference TRBV18 and TRBJ1-3, is as follows: NAGVMQNPRHLVRRRGQEARLRCSPMKGHSHVYWYRQLPEEGLKFMVYLQKENIIDESGMPKERFSAEFPKEGPSILRIQQVVRGDSAAYFCASSTQRSGNTIYFGEGSWLTVV.

The V and J genes are TRBV11-1 and TRBJ1-1; no definite D call. V shed 2 bases and J shed 1 base, with 5 bases lying between them. Germline V gene data show CDR1 as SGHAT and CDR2 as FQDESV (reference sequence). The CDR3 covers 13 residues. CDR3 coding DNA: TGTGCCAGCAGCTTACCATCGAACACTGAAGCTTTCTTT. Protein product: CASSLPSNTEAFF.

The J gene is TRBJ2-2, the V gene TRBV5-1, with TRBD1 as a possible D gene (5 bases). This CDR3 has 15 amino acids. Trimming shortened V by 2 bases and J by 0 bases, and 8 bases separated the two germline ends. CDR1 is SGHRS and CDR2 is YFSETQ in the germline V gene. The DNA of the CDR3 is TGCGCCAGCAGCTTCTTGACAGCGAACACCGGGGAGCTGTTTTTT. It translates to CASSFLTANTGELFF. Using reference TRBV5-1 and TRBJ2-2 for the parts outside the CDR3, the full variable domain is KAGVTQTPRYLIKTRGQQVTLSCSPISGHRSVSWYQQTPGQGLQFLFEYFSETQRNKGNFPGRFSGRQFSNSRSEMNVSTLELGDSALYLCASSFLTANTGELFFGEGSRLTVL.

The genes are TRBV11-2 and TRBJ1-3; perhaps TRBD1 as D (5 bases). Deletions cut 5 bases from V and 2 bases from J, with 10 bases between. From germline, CDR1 is SGHAT and CDR2 FQNNGV. CDR3 size: 14 residues. CDR3 sequence reads: CASSQGRTGNTIYF. The DNA of the CDR3 is TGTGCCAGCAGCCAGGGACGAACTGGAAACACCATATATTTT.

This chain joins TRBV4-1 and TRBJ2-5, with D possibly being TRBD1 or TRBD2 (6 bases each). The ends were cut back, 1 base at V and 5 bases at J, with 20 bases in the middle. This CDR3 is built from 17 residues. CDR1 is MGHRA and CDR2 is YSYEKL in the germline V gene. CDR3 coding DNA: TGCGCCAGCAGCCAAGGGACGCAAGGGGGGCTCTCGGAGACCCAGTACTTC. It is translated as CASSQGTQGGLSETQYF.

The V gene is TRBV24-1, the J gene TRBJ2-3, with D uncertain. Germline lookup yields CDR1 KGHDR and CDR2 SFDVKD. V lost 5 bases and J 0 bases, leaving 11 bases between the germline ends. The CDR3 consists of 15 residues. This chain's CDR3 is CATSGAVTSTDTQYF. As DNA, the CDR3 is TGTGCCACCAGTGGGGCAGTTACTAGCACAGATACGCAGTATTTT.

The V gene is TRBV15, the J gene TRBJ2-3; D gene unclear. Germline CDR1 reads LNHNV; CDR2 reads YYDKDF (reference sequence). V was trimmed by 6 bases and J by 0 bases, leaving 10 bases between them. This CDR3 region has 14 residues. CDR3 in DNA: TGTGCCACCAGAATCACTGCTAGCACAGATACGCAGTATTTT. Translation: CATRITASTDTQYF.

V and J are TRBV7-9 and TRBJ2-3; the D gene could be TRBD1 or TRBD2 (5 bases each). The germline V gene has CDR1 SEHNR and CDR2 FQNEAQ (reference sequence). V was pared by 2 bases and J by 3 bases, with 12 bases between. The CDR3 runs 15 residues. The chain's CDR3 is CASSLLGVTTDTQYF. CDR3 DNA sequence: TGTGCCAGCAGCTTATTGGGGGTGACGACAGATACGCAGTATTTT. The whole variable domain, remainder taken from reference TRBV7-9 and TRBJ2-3, is DTGVSQNPRHKITKRGQNVTFRCDPISEHNRLYWYRQTLGQGPEFLTYFQNEAQLEKSRLLSDRFSAERPKGSFSTLEIQRTEQGDSAMYLCASSLLGVTTDTQYFGPGTRLTVL.

The chain links TRBV6-5 to TRBJ1-2, with D unclear. Germline loops: CDR1 MNHEY, CDR2 SVGAGI. The CDR3 sequence is 14 residues long. The V end was cut by 5 bases, the J end by 8 bases, with 18 bases between. The CDR3 sequence: CASSTNSLWGGYTF. For the CDR3, the DNA is TGTGCCAGCAGTACAAACAGCCTATGGGGAGGCTACACCTTC.

The chain couples TRBV7-2 to TRBJ1-1; possible D gene TRBD1, 6 bases. The CDR3 totals 14 residues. V lost 5 bases to trimming and J lost 2 bases, with 12 bases between them. CDR1 is SGHTA and CDR2 is FQGNSA in the germline V gene. The CDR3 DNA reads as TGTGCCAGCAGCCTCCAGGGGTTTAACACTGAAGCTTTCTTT. It is translated as CASSLQGFNTEAFF. Using reference TRBV7-2 and TRBJ1-1 for the parts outside the CDR3, the full variable domain is GAGVSQSPSNKVTEKGKDVELRCDPISGHTALYWYRQSLGQGLEFLIYFQGNSAPDKSGLPSDRFSAERTGGSVSTLTIQRTQQEDSAVYLCASSLQGFNTEAFFGQGTRLTVV.

This clone has just a few counts. This chain's CDR3 is CASSLAQGGSRTIYF. In DNA form, the CDR3 reads TGTGCCAGCAGCCTCGCACAGGGCGGGTCGAGGACCATATATTTT. This chain links TRBV7-9 with TRBJ1-3; D perhaps matches TRBD1 (6 bases). With 5 bases removed from V and 10 bases from J, the gap between germline ends came to 21 bases. The CDR3 has 15 residues. Germline CDR1 SEHNR, CDR2 FQNEAQ (reference sequence).

V and J are TRBV5-1 and TRBJ2-7, with TRBD2 as a possible D gene (6 bases). Trimming removed 5 bases from V and 2 bases from J, with 14 bases in between. The CDR3 spans 14 residues. Germline V CDR1 and CDR2: SGHRS, YFSETQ. This CDR3 reads CASSWRDSTYEQYF. CDR3 bases: TGCGCCAGCAGTTGGAGGGACTCTACCTACGAGCAGTACTTC.

The V gene is TRBV9, the J gene TRBJ1-1; D remains unclear. The CDR3 totals 12 residues. Germline CDR1 reads SGDLS; CDR2 reads YYNGEE. V gave up 4 bases and J gave up 7 bases, with 11 bases separating them. The CDR3 coding sequence is TGTGCCAGCAGCCAAAACCACGGTGAAGCTTTCTTT. It codes for CASSQNHGEAFF.

V usage is TRBV4-3 and J usage is TRBJ1-4, with TRBD1 as a possible D gene (6 bases). The CDR3 length is 18 residues. CDR1 LGHNA and CDR2 YSLEER come from the germline V gene. Trimming removed 3 bases at V and 0 bases at J, with 17 bases between. CDR3 nucleotides: TGCGCCAGCAGCCAGCCCCCAGCAGGGGTTGCAACTAATGAAAAACTGTTTTTT. Encoded protein: CASSQPPAGVATNEKLFF.

This sequence joins TRBV11-2 and TRBJ2-7; D may be TRBD1 (5 bases). The CDR3 contains 12 residues. Germline CDR1 reads SGHAT; CDR2 reads FQNNGV. V gave up 8 bases and J gave up 6 bases, with 14 bases separating them. CDR3: CASQGQRAEQYF. The CDR3 nucleotides read TGTGCCAGCCAAGGACAAAGGGCCGAGCAGTACTTC.

This clone was seen a handful of times. The rearrangement uses TRBV6-4 and TRBJ2-7, with D possibly being TRBD1 (6 bases). The CDR3 sequence is 11 residues long. Germline V gives CDR1 MRHNA, CDR2 SNTAGT. V was pared by 3 bases and J by 6 bases, with 6 bases between. This chain's CDR3 is CASSEGGEQYF. In DNA, the CDR3 is TGTGCCAGCAGTGAAGGGGGCGAGCAGTACTTC.